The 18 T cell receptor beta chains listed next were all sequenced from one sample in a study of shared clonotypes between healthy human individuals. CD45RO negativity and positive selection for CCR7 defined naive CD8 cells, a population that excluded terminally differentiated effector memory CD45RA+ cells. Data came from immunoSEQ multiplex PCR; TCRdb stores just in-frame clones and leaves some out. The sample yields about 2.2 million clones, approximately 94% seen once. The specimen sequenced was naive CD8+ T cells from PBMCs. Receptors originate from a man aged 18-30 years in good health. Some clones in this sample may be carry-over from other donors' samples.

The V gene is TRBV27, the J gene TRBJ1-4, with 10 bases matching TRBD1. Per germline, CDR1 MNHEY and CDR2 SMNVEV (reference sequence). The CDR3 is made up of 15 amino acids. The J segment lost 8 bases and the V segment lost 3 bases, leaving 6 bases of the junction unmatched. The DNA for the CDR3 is TGTGCCAGCAGTTTCCTCCGGGACAGGGGCGAAAAACTGTTTTTT. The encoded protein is CASSFLRDRGEKLFF.

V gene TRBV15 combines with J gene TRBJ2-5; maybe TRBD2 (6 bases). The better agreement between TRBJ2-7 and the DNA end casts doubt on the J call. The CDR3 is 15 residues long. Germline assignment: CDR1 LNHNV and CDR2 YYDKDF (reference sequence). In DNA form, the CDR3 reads TGTGCCACCAGCAGAGATTGGGGCGGGGTATACGAGCAGTACTTC. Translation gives CATSRDWGGVYEQYF.

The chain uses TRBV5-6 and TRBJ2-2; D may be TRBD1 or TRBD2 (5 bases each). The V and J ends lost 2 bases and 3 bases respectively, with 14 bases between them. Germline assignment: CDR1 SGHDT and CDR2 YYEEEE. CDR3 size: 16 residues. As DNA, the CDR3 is TGTGCCAGCAGCTTCGGGACCCCGGGCGACACCGGGGAGCTGTTTTTT. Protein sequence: CASSFGTPGDTGELFF.

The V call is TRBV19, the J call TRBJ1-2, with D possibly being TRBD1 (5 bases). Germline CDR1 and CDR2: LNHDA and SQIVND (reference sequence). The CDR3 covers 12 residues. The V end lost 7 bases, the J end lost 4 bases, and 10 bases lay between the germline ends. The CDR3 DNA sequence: TGTGCCAGTAACAGGCCAGGCTATGGCTACACCTTC. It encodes CASNRPGYGYTF.

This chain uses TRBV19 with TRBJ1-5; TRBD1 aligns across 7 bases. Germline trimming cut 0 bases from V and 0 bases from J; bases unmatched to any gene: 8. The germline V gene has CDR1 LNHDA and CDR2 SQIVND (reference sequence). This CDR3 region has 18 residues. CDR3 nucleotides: TGTGCCAGTAGTATAGATCTGGGACAGTTATATAGCAATCAGCCCCAGCATTTT. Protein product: CASSIDLGQLYSNQPQHF.

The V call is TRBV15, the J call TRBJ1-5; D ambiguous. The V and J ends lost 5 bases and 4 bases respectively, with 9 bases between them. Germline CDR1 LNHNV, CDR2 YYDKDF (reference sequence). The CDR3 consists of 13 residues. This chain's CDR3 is CATSRTENQPQHF. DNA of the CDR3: TGTGCCACCAGCCGCACAGAAAATCAGCCCCAGCATTTT.

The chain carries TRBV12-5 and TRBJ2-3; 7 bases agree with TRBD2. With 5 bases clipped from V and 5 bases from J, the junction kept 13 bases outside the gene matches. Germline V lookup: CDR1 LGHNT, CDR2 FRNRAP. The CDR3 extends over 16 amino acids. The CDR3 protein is CASGAFVGGPIDTQYF. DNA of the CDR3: TGTGCTAGTGGTGCTTTTGTGGGAGGGCCGATAGATACGCAGTATTTT.

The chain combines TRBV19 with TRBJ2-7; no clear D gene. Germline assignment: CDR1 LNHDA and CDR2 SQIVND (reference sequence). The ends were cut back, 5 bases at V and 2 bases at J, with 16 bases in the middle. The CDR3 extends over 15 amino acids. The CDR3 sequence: CASSSPSDGTYEQYF. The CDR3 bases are TGTGCCAGTAGTTCCCCTTCGGACGGCACCTACGAGCAGTACTTC.

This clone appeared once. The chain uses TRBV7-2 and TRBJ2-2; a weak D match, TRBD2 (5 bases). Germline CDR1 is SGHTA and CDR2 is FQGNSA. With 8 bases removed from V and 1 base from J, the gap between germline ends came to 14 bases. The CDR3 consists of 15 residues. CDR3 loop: CASSRAGLNTGELFF. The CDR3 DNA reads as TGTGCCAGCTCTAGGGCGGGTCTGAACACCGGGGAGCTGTTTTTT.

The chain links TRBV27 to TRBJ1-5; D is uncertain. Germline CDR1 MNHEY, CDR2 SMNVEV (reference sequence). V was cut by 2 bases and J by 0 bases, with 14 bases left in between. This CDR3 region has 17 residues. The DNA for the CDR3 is TGTGCCAGCAGTTTAAGTGGGAAAACTAATAGCAATCAGCCCCAGCATTTT. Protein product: CASSLSGKTNSNQPQHF.

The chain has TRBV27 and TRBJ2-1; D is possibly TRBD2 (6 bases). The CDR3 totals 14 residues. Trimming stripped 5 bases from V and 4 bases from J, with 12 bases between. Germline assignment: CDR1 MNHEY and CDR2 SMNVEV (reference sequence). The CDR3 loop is CASSNSGSYNEQFF. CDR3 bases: TGTGCCAGCAGTAACAGCGGGTCTTACAATGAGCAGTTCTTC.

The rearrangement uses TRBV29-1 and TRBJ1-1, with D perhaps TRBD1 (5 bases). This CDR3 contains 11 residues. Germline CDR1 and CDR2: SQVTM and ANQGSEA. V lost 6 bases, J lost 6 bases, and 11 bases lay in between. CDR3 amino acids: CSVQGSAEAFF. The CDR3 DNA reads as TGCAGCGTGCAGGGTAGCGCTGAAGCTTTCTTT.

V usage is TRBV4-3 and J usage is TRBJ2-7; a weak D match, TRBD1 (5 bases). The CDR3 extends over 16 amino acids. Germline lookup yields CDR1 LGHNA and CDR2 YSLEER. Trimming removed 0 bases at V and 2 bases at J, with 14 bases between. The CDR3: CASSQEGVDVTYEQYF. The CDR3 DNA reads TGCGCCAGCAGCCAAGAAGGGGTGGATGTGACCTACGAGCAGTACTTC.

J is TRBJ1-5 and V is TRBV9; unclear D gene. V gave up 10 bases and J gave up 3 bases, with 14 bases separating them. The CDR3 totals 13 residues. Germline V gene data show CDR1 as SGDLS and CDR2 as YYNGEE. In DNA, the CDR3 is TGTGCCTCCTCACGAGGCTTCAATCAGCCCCAGCATTTT. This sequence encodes CASSRGFNQPQHF.

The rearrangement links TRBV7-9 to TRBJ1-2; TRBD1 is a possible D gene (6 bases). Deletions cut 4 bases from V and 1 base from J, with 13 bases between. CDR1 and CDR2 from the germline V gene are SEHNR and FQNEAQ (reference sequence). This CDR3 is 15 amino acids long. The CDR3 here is CASSSRTAVNYGYTF. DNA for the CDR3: TGTGCCAGCAGCTCCCGGACAGCAGTTAACTATGGCTACACCTTC. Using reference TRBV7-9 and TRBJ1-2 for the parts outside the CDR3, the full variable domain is DTGVSQNPRHKITKRGQNVTFRCDPISEHNRLYWYRQTLGQGPEFLTYFQNEAQLEKSRLLSDRFSAERPKGSFSTLEIQRTEQGDSAMYLCASSSRTAVNYGYTFGSGTRLTVV.

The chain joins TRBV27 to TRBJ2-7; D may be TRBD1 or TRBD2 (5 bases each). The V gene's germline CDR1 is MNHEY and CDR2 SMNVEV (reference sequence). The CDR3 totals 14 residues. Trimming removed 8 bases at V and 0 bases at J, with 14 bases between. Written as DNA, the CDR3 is TGTGCCAGCGGACCGGGGCCTAGCTCCTACGAGCAGTACTTC. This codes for CASGPGPSSYEQYF.

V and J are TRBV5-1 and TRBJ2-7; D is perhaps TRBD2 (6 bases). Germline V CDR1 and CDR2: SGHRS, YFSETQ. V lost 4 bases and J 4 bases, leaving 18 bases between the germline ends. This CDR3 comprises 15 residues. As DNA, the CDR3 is TGCGCCAGCAGCGCGACTAGTTCGGGAATTTACGAGCAGTACTTC. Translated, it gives CASSATSSGIYEQYF.

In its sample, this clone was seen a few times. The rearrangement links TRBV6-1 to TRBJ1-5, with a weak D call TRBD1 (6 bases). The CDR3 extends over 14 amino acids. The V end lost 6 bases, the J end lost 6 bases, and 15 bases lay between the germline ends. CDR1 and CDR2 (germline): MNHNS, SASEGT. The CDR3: CASRPENRVQPQHF. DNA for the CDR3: TGTGCCAGCAGGCCGGAAAACAGGGTTCAGCCCCAGCATTTT.